The 23 T cell receptor beta chains given below trace back to one sample, sequenced in a study of identical twins. TCRdb analysed the 5' RACE reads with MiXCR anew, one entry per CDR3 protein. The data show a few hundred thousand distinct CDR3 sequences, approximately 9.6% seen once. This same sample was also taken into another study, of yellow fever vaccine responses in identical twins.

The specimen was PBMCs. The source of these receptors is a woman younger than 30 in good health.

The genes are TRBV27 and TRBJ2-3; 8 bases agree with TRBD1. The CDR3 totals 18 residues. Trimming at V came to 0 bases and at J to 3 bases, leaving 11 bases not matched to a gene. CDR1 and CDR2 (germline): MNHEY, SMNVEV (reference sequence). The CDR3 nucleotides are TGTGCCAGCAGTTTATCGATAATTTGGCAGGGGGCAACAGATACGCAGTATTTT. It yields the protein CASSLSIIWQGATDTQYF.

This clonotype was seen a handful of times. This chain connects TRBV7-2 to TRBJ2-7, with D possibly being TRBD2 (5 bases). Per germline, CDR1 SGHTA and CDR2 FQGNSA. This CDR3 comprises 14 residues. V was cut by 5 bases and J by 2 bases, with 13 bases left in between. The CDR3 DNA is TGTGCCAGCAGCGCGAGTCCCGGGGCCTACGAGCAGTACTTC. Protein sequence: CASSASPGAYEQYF.

This clonotype was picked up many times. The chain employs TRBV9 and TRBJ2-1; D assignment may be TRBD1 or TRBD2 (6 bases each). Trimming removed 0 bases from V and 1 base from J, with 11 bases in between. Per the germline V gene, CDR1 is SGDLS and CDR2 is YYNGEE. The CDR3 is 16 amino acids. CDR3 loop: CASSVAGATSYNEQFF. The CDR3 nucleotides read TGTGCCAGCAGCGTAGCGGGGGCGACTTCCTACAATGAGCAGTTCTTC.

This clonotype was observed at least ten times. V usage is TRBV7-2 and J usage is TRBJ2-3; a weak D match, TRBD1 (7 bases). The V and J ends lost 8 bases and 0 bases respectively, with 15 bases between them. Germline CDR1 reads SGHTA; CDR2 reads FQGNSA. This CDR3 region has 15 residues. The CDR3 spells CASGRKGASTDTQYF. CDR3 bases: TGTGCCAGCGGGAGGAAGGGGGCTAGCACAGATACGCAGTATTTT.

This clonotype was detected a few times. The chain is built from TRBV5-1 and TRBJ2-1, with 9 bases lining up with TRBD2. Trimming took 1 base from V and 8 from J; bases not matched to a gene: 13. Germline values: CDR1 SGHRS, CDR2 YFSETQ. This CDR3 is built from 17 residues. The CDR3 DNA follows: TGCGCCAGCAGCTTGCCCCCAGAGGCGGGGGGGCGTGATGAGCAGTTCTTC. Protein: CASSLPPEAGGRDEQFF.

The gene calls are TRBV28 and TRBJ1-5; the D is unclear. V lost 6 bases, J lost 2 bases, and 14 bases lay in between. Germline values: CDR1 MDHEN, CDR2 SYDVKM. The CDR3 is 15 residues long. The CDR3 sequence is CASSLPSAGNQPQHF. CDR3 in DNA: TGTGCCAGCAGCTTACCATCGGCGGGCAATCAGCCCCAGCATTTT.

The rearrangement links TRBV19 to TRBJ1-5, with D possibly being TRBD1 (5 bases). The germline V gene has CDR1 LNHDA and CDR2 SQIVND (reference sequence). V was shortened by 1 base and J by 4 bases, with 11 bases between the two germline ends. The CDR3 extends over 15 amino acids. The DNA for the CDR3 is TGTGCCAGTAGTATAGGGGGCAGGAGTAATCAGCCCCAGCATTTT. It codes for CASSIGGRSNQPQHF.

DNA of the CDR3: TGTGCCAGCAGTGTCGGGACAGAGATTACAGATACGCAGTATTTT. Translation gives CASSVGTEITDTQYF. This sequence joins TRBV6-1 and TRBJ2-3, with 7 bases lining up with TRBD1. Unmatched junction bases numbered 7, after V lost 4 bases and J lost 3 bases. CDR1 MNHNS and CDR2 SASEGT come from the germline V gene. This CDR3 has 15 amino acids.

This clonotype was seen repeatedly, ten times or more. The chain joins TRBV12-3 or TRBV12-4 to TRBJ2-4; 13 nucleotides agree with TRBD2. This CDR3 comprises 18 residues. Germline trimming cut 5 bases from V and 7 bases from J; bases unmatched to any gene: 14. The CDR3 spells CASSALRTSGSGRNIQYF. As DNA, the CDR3 is TGTGCCAGCAGTGCCCTGAGGACTAGCGGGAGCGGTCGGAACATTCAGTACTTC.

This clonotype occurred many times. The CDR3 bases are TGCAGTGCTACAGTGGAATCCTACGAGCAGTACTTC. The encoded protein is CSATVESYEQYF. The chain combines TRBV20-1 with TRBJ2-7, with D unresolved. CDR3 length equals 12 residues. Germline loops: CDR1 DFQATT, CDR2 SNEGSKA (reference sequence). V lost 4 bases, J lost 1 base, and 8 bases lay in between.

Only a few counts were recorded for this clonotype. This rearrangement joins TRBV7-2 to TRBJ2-3; D perhaps matches TRBD2 (6 bases). Germline values: CDR1 SGHTA, CDR2 FQGNSA. The CDR3 sequence is 15 residues long. Trimming took 5 bases from V and 2 from J, leaving 14 bases between them. CDR3: CASSARAGPTDTQYF. DNA of the CDR3: TGTGCCAGCAGCGCAAGGGCGGGACCCACAGATACGCAGTATTTT.

This clonotype was counted between two and nine times. The chain carries TRBV7-8 and TRBJ1-2; 10 bases agree with TRBD1. Germline values: CDR1 SGHVS, CDR2 FQNEAQ. The CDR3 consists of 13 residues. Germline trimming cut 5 bases from V and 7 bases from J; bases unmatched to any gene: 4. The CDR3 reads CASSRQGASGYTF. For the CDR3, the DNA is TGTGCCAGCAGCCGACAGGGGGCGAGTGGCTACACCTTC.

V is TRBV6-2 or TRBV6-3 and J is TRBJ2-1; D gene ambiguous. The CDR3 contains 13 residues. Per germline, CDR1 MNHEY and CDR2 SVGEGT. V was cut by 6 bases and J by 7 bases, with 13 bases left in between. CDR3 DNA: TGTGCCAGCAGCCCCACGAAGAGAAATGAGCAGTTCTTC. Translating gives CASSPTKRNEQFF.

This sequence joins TRBV2 and TRBJ1-5, with a possible D match to TRBD1 (6 bases). Germline V gives CDR1 SNHLY, CDR2 FYNNEI. With 6 bases removed from V and 7 bases from J, the gap between germline ends came to 16 bases. This CDR3 spans 14 amino acids. CDR3 nucleotide sequence: TGTGCCAGCAGACACGGGGGGGGCGGCCAGCCCCAGCATTTT. The encoded protein is CASRHGGGGQPQHF.

This clonotype was recorded a few times. The chain uses TRBV15 and TRBJ1-6; D remains unclear. The CDR3 totals 13 residues. Trimming pared 2 bases from V and 14 bases from J, leaving 13 bases between. Germline values: CDR1 LNHNV, CDR2 YYDKDF (reference sequence). CDR3 DNA: TGTGCCACCAGCAGATCAAAGGACGCAGCCCTCCACTTT. Translated, it gives CATSRSKDAALHF.

This clonotype was recorded at least ten times. V is TRBV9 and J is TRBJ2-6; D not certain. This CDR3 is 15 amino acids long. V lost 2 bases, J lost 0 bases, and 6 bases lay in between. CDR1 and CDR2 (germline): SGDLS, YYNGEE. The DNA of the CDR3 is TGTGCCAGCAGCGTCTTAGGCTCTGGGGCCAACGTCCTGACTTTC. Encoded protein: CASSVLGSGANVLTF.

This chain connects TRBV12-3 or TRBV12-4 to TRBJ2-2; TRBD2 is a possible D gene (7 bases). Trimming cost V 3 bases and J 4 bases, with 24 bases left between them. CDR3 length equals 19 residues. The CDR3 sequence: CASSFRAGAMRRGTGELFF. The DNA of the CDR3 is TGTGCCAGCAGTTTTAGGGCGGGGGCGATGAGGCGGGGCACCGGGGAGCTGTTTTTT.

This CDR3 is CASRSGRIQETQYF. In nucleotides, the CDR3 is TGTGCAAGTCGCTCCGGACGGATCCAAGAGACCCAGTACTTC. This sequence joins TRBV12-2 and TRBJ2-5. TRBV12-2 represents a pseudogene. The CDR3 is made up of 14 amino acids.

This clonotype was observed many times. V gene TRBV12-3 or TRBV12-4 combines with J gene TRBJ2-5, with unresolved D. The V gene lost 7 bases and the J gene lost 1 base, with 10 bases spanning the gap. This CDR3 is built from 13 residues. The CDR3 sequence is CASTASSQETQYF. The CDR3 bases are TGTGCCAGCACCGCCTCCTCCCAAGAGACCCAGTACTTC.

The DNA of the CDR3 is TGTACCTTCTGTTTGCTAGACAGGGGGAGCCGGGTAAACGACAATGAGCAGTTCTTC. As protein: CTFCLLDRGSRVNDNEQFF. The V call is TRBV12-3 or TRBV12-4, the J call TRBJ2-1; 9 positions match TRBD1. The CDR3 is 19 amino acids.

This clonotype occurred a few times. The V gene is TRBV5-1, the J gene TRBJ2-2; 7 bases match TRBD2. Trimming took 0 bases from V and 4 from J; bases not matched to a gene: 6. The CDR3 is made up of 16 amino acids. Germline V CDR1 and CDR2: SGHRS, YFSETQ. CDR3 region: CASSLGGGGSTGELFF. The CDR3 bases are TGCGCCAGCAGCTTGGGCGGCGGGGGTAGCACCGGGGAGCTGTTTTTT.

This clonotype was counted ten times or more. The chain combines TRBV12-3 or TRBV12-4 with TRBJ1-6; no reliable D call. Trimming left V 6 bases short and J 9 bases short, with 12 bases between. This CDR3 has 13 amino acids. The chain's CDR3 is CASRKDSSSPLHF. In nucleotides, the CDR3 is TGTGCCAGCAGAAAGGATTCGAGTTCACCCCTCCACTTT.

This clonotype was seen a handful of times. The chain is built from TRBV12-3 or TRBV12-4 and TRBJ2-2; D possibly corresponds to TRBD2 (5 bases). Trimming removed 7 bases from V and 4 bases from J, with 10 bases in between. The CDR3 totals 13 residues. The CDR3 DNA reads TGTGCCAGCACCCCGGGAACCACCGGGGAGCTGTTTTTT. Protein product: CASTPGTTGELFF.